These 2 T cell receptor beta chains originate from one sample sequenced in a study of early T cells in non-severe SARS-CoV-2 infection. TCRdb recomputed calls from the 5' RACE reads with MiXCR, one row per CDR3 protein. The sample records more than 45,000 distinct CDR3 sequences, under 15% being singletons. The sequencing input was whole blood. The origin of the receptors is an adult who was a healthcare worker with PCR-confirmed SARS-CoV-2 infection or an uninfected control (not recorded which).

This clonotype was counted ten times or more. This chain's CDR3 is CASSLGGGAGGRNEQFF. The DNA for the CDR3 is TGTGCCAGCAGCTTAGGTGGAGGAGCGGGAGGGAGGAATGAGCAGTTCTTC. The chain links TRBV7-3 to TRBJ2-1, with 10 bases lining up with TRBD2. J lost 7 bases, V lost 2 bases, and 11 bases had no gene match. Germline-derived CDR1 and CDR2 are SGHTA and FQGTGA. The length of the CDR3 is 17 residues.

This clonotype was recorded many times. The V and J genes are TRBV29-1 and TRBJ2-7, with D possibly being TRBD1 or TRBD2 (5 bases each). V lost 2 bases, J lost 3 bases, and 17 bases lay in between. The CDR3 is 15 residues long. Germline V gene data show CDR1 as SQVTM and CDR2 as ANQGSEA. CDR3 sequence (DNA): TGCAGCGTTGAAATTTGGGACCAAGGCCTCTACGAGCAGTACTTC. Amino acids: CSVEIWDQGLYEQYF.